The sequence of this T cell receptor beta chain was determined in a study of T cells in Graves' hyperthyroidism and ophthalmopathy. Study-level points and caveats: Among thyroid clonotypes expanded above 0.001, most also appeared in blood.

The CDR3 covers 16 residues. Germline-derived CDR1 and CDR2 are SGHTA and FQGNSA. Trimming took 3 bases from V and 4 from J, leaving 18 bases between them. There were TCR beta CDR3 regions amplified from RNA transcripts. With the HTBI primer set, the TCR CDR3 went through a first round of RT-PCR. TCRdb reanalysed the multiplex PCR reads using MiXCR and keeps one entry per CDR3 protein. The sample carries approximately 560,000 distinct CDR3 sequences, more than 45% recorded once. Diagnosis rested on symptoms, serum thyroxine and TRAb, thyroid ultrasound, and orbital computed tomography. This clonotype was recorded at least ten times. The antigen remains undetermined.

Sequencing used peripheral blood or thyroid tissue (not recorded which). The clonotype comes from a woman younger than 30 with Graves' hyperthyroidism. The V call is TRBV7-2, the J call TRBJ2-5; perhaps TRBD2 as D (6 bases). The DNA for the CDR3 is TGTGCCAGCAGCTTCGCTTTGGGGGGAGGAGGAGAGACCCAGTACTTC. Encoded protein: CASSFALGGGGETQYF.